The clone carrying this TCR beta chain was picked up a small number of times. As yet, its antigen is unknown. The sample belongs to a study of CD8+ T cells in alopecia areata. Findings of the study overall: Normal skin's resident alphabeta T cells are sequenced alongside lesional scalp T cells.

V shed 1 base and J 6 bases; nucleotides not matched to a gene: 3. There are 16 residues in the CDR3. Germline CDR1 is LGHNA and CDR2 is YSLEER. After isolation, RNA underwent reverse transcription to generate cDNA as the sequencing template. Method: immunoSEQ multiplex PCR; TCRdb's copy keeps in-frame clones and lacks some. Here the sample spans about 150,000 clones, under 60% being singletons. This clonotype was sampled from a human donor with alopecia areata. The sequencing here drew on CD8+ T cells sorted from blood, taken at week 0. The gene calls are TRBV4-3 and TRBJ2-2, with 12 nucleotides matching TRBD2. CDR3 bases: TGCGCCAGCAGCCAAGCTCCTAGCGGGGGGGCCGGGGAGCTGTTTTTT. It specifies CASSQAPSGGAGELFF.